Presented here are 5 T cell receptor beta chains from one specimen sequenced in a study of blood T cells in healthy people across ages. A second roughly 6 to 11 cycle PCR used barcoded and J-beta primers. TCRdb ran MiXCR on the 5' RACE reads and lists one entry per CDR3 protein. This sample carries 630,000 or so distinct CDR3 sequences, 32% of them seen once, and the ten largest clones take less than 20%. The sequenced sample was blood. The receptors come from a woman older than 75 in good health.

This clonotype was seen at least ten times. V is TRBV6-2 or TRBV6-3 and J is TRBJ2-5; unclear D gene. The ends were cut back, 5 bases at V and 7 bases at J, with 14 bases in the middle. Germline lookup yields CDR1 MNHEY and CDR2 SVGEGT. CDR3 length: 13 residues. CDR3 loop: CASSLDVRATQYF. DNA of the CDR3: TGTGCCAGCAGTCTTGACGTCCGGGCGACCCAGTACTTC.

This clonotype appeared a few times. The CDR3: CSASKTSYEQYF. CDR3 DNA: TGCAGTGCTAGTAAGACTAGCTACGAGCAGTACTTC. The rearrangement joins TRBV20-1 to TRBJ2-7; D may be TRBD2 (6 bases). The CDR3 has 12 amino acids. Germline lookup yields CDR1 DFQATT and CDR2 SNEGSKA (reference sequence). The V gene lost 3 bases and the J gene lost 3 bases, with 9 bases spanning the gap.

The sample holds a few counts of this clonotype. J is TRBJ2-6 and V is TRBV7-2, with D tentatively TRBD2 (6 bases). V was cut by 5 bases and J by 3 bases, with 20 bases left in between. Germline CDR1 reads SGHTA; CDR2 reads FQGNSA. CDR3 size: 18 residues. The CDR3 region has the DNA TGTGCCAGCAGCCTCCGCCGGGGGTCCTCAGGTGGGGCCAACGTCCTGACTTTC. Protein: CASSLRRGSSGGANVLTF.

This clonotype showed up just a few times. The chain has TRBV3-1 and TRBJ1-6; D ambiguous. Deletions cut 2 bases from V and 7 bases from J, with 9 bases between. CDR3 length: 14 residues. Germline V gene lookup returns CDR1 LGHDT and CDR2 YNNKEL (reference sequence). This CDR3 is CASSQQPKNSPLHF. CDR3 DNA sequence: TGTGCCAGCAGCCAACAACCTAAGAATTCACCCCTCCACTTT.

The chain uses TRBV29-1 and TRBJ1-1; TRBD1 is a possible D gene (6 bases). Trimming left V 4 bases short and J 8 bases short, with 8 bases between. CDR1 and CDR2 (germline): SQVTM, ANQGSEA. The CDR3 spans 10 residues. The CDR3 DNA is TGCAGCGTTGCGGACAGAGAAGCTTTCTTT. This encodes CSVADREAFF.